The 18 T cell receptor beta chains below come from one sample, sequenced in a study of shared clonotypes between healthy human individuals. Assay: immunoSEQ multiplex PCR; the TCRdb copy retains only in-frame clones and omits some. In the table there are millions of clones, around 90% of which are singletons. What was sequenced was naive CD4+ T cells sorted from blood. Subset indicated: CD45RA+ positively selected. Receptor source: a man aged 18 to 30 in good health.

This clone was detected only once. V is TRBV5-1 and J is TRBJ1-1; TRBD1 aligns across 7 bases. With 4 bases clipped from V and 3 bases from J, the junction kept 18 bases outside the gene matches. Per the germline V gene, CDR1 is SGHRS and CDR2 is YFSETQ. The CDR3 runs 18 residues. The chain's CDR3 is CASSLRLGVTGSDTEAFF. DNA of the CDR3: TGCGCCAGCAGCCTGAGGTTGGGGGTGACAGGGAGCGACACTGAAGCTTTCTTT.

The genes are TRBV19 and TRBJ2-1; 10 bases are a match to TRBD2. With V trimmed by 11 bases and J by 0 bases, 13 bases remained unmatched. The CDR3 has 17 amino acids. Germline values: CDR1 LNHDA, CDR2 SQIVND (reference sequence). This chain's CDR3 is CASSGLASKSSYNEQFF. The CDR3 region has the DNA TGTGCCTCATCGGGACTAGCGTCCAAGAGCTCCTACAATGAGCAGTTCTTC.

V and J are TRBV5-6 and TRBJ2-7, with 13 bases lining up with TRBD2. Per germline, CDR1 SGHDT and CDR2 YYEEEE. CDR3 length: 16 residues. The ends lost 2 bases at V and 3 bases at J; junction bases unmatched: 5. The chain's CDR3 is CASSFWGLAGIYEQYF. CDR3 DNA: TGTGCCAGCAGCTTTTGGGGACTAGCGGGGATCTACGAGCAGTACTTC.

This chain joins TRBV28 and TRBJ2-7, with TRBD1 matching 10 bases. Germline V gene data show CDR1 as MDHEN and CDR2 as SYDVKM. With V trimmed by 6 bases and J by 2 bases, 7 bases remained unmatched. The CDR3 totals 15 residues. CDR3 nucleotide sequence: TGTGCCAGCAGGTTGGAGGGGACAGGGGCCTACGAGCAGTACTTC. Translating it yields CASRLEGTGAYEQYF. Filled out from reference TRBV28 and TRBJ2-7, the complete variable domain reads DVKVTQSSRYLVKRTGEKVFLECVQDMDHENMFWYRQDPGLGLRLIYFSYDVKMKEKGDIPEGYSVSREKKERFSLILESASTNQTSMYLCASRLEGTGAYEQYFGPGTRLTVT.

V and J are TRBV4-1 and TRBJ1-1; D remains ambiguous. Germline CDR1 MGHRA, CDR2 YSYEKL. The V and J ends lost 6 bases and 3 bases respectively, with 11 bases between them. The CDR3 spans 13 residues. CDR3 sequence reads: CASSRSLDTEAFF. DNA for the CDR3: TGCGCCAGCAGTCGGAGCTTGGACACTGAAGCTTTCTTT.

This rearrangement joins TRBV2 to TRBJ1-2; 7 nucleotides line up with TRBD1. Germline V CDR1 and CDR2: SNHLY, FYNNEI. This CDR3 is built from 16 residues. With 6 bases clipped from V and 4 bases from J, the junction kept 14 bases outside the gene matches. CDR3 sequence (DNA): TGTGCCAGCAGGGCCGGGACAGTACCGACTGCCTATGGCTACACCTTC. The encoded protein is CASRAGTVPTAYGYTF.

The chain has TRBV5-6 and TRBJ2-5, with D possibly called TRBD1 or TRBD2 (5 bases each). CDR1 is SGHDT, CDR2 YYEEEE, per germline. V lost 0 bases to trimming and J lost 5 bases, with 17 bases between them. The CDR3 is 16 residues long. The CDR3 reads CASSLVGTNRWETQYF. CDR3 nucleotide sequence: TGTGCCAGCAGCTTGGTTGGGACCAACCGTTGGGAGACCCAGTACTTC.

A remark on this clone: One junction end does not reproduce the germline sequence, and a read error may be involved. The chain uses TRBV7-8 and TRBJ2-7, with 7 bases fitting TRBD1. Germline assignment: CDR1 SGHVS and CDR2 FQNEAQ. CDR3 length: 13 amino acids. Written as DNA, the CDR3 is TGTGCGAGCATGGGGACAGTGACCTACGAGCAGTACTTC. It codes for CASMGTVTYEQYF.

This clone was counted once. In nucleotides, the CDR3 is TGTGCCATCGGGGACTCGAACACCGGGGAGCTGTTTTTT. Encoded protein: CAIGDSNTGELFF. The genes are TRBV10-3 and TRBJ2-2; tentative D call: TRBD2 (6 bases). This CDR3 has 13 amino acids. Germline CDR1 is ENHRY and CDR2 is SYGVKD. The germline V and J ends were trimmed by 8 bases and 0 bases, with 7 bases remaining between them.

The CDR3 coding sequence is TGTGCCAGCAGTTTGAAACAGGGTCCTGGCGAGCAGTACTTC. Its protein product is CASSLKQGPGEQYF. This chain uses TRBV6-5 with TRBJ2-7, with TRBD1 as a possible D gene (6 bases). V was trimmed by 4 bases and J by 6 bases, leaving 16 bases between them. This CDR3 has 14 amino acids. Germline-derived CDR1 and CDR2 are MNHEY and SVGAGI.

J is TRBJ1-4 and V is TRBV5-1; D is uncertain. Germline V gene data show CDR1 as SGHRS and CDR2 as YFSETQ. V was trimmed by 3 bases and J by 0 bases, leaving 9 bases between them. The CDR3 totals 15 residues. The CDR3 nucleotides are TGCGCCAGCAGCTGGGGTACAACAACTAATGAAAAACTGTTTTTT. Protein: CASSWGTTTNEKLFF.

The chain uses TRBV11-3 and TRBJ2-1; tentatively, D is TRBD1 (5 bases). The CDR3 loop spans 13 amino acids. With 5 bases removed from V and 9 bases from J, the gap between germline ends came to 14 bases. Germline V gene lookup returns CDR1 SGHNT and CDR2 YENEEA. CDR3: CASSVDDQGEQFF. The CDR3 bases are TGTGCCAGCAGCGTTGATGACCAGGGTGAGCAGTTCTTC.

The chain uses TRBV5-1 and TRBJ2-1, with 9 bases lining up with TRBD2. Germline-derived CDR1 and CDR2 are SGHRS and YFSETQ. J was trimmed by 8 bases and V by 4 bases; bases with no gene match: 10. CDR3 length equals 15 residues. CDR3 in DNA: TGCGCCAGCAGCCCAGTAGCGGGAGAGGGCTATGAGCAGTTCTTC. Translating gives CASSPVAGEGYEQFF. Full variable domain (outside the CDR3, taken from reference TRBV5-1 and TRBJ2-1): KAGVTQTPRYLIKTRGQQVTLSCSPISGHRSVSWYQQTPGQGLQFLFEYFSETQRNKGNFPGRFSGRQFSNSRSEMNVSTLELGDSALYLCASSPVAGEGYEQFFGPGTRLTVL.

The gene calls are TRBV27 and TRBJ2-2; 8 bases fit TRBD2. CDR3 length: 15 amino acids. From germline, CDR1 is MNHEY and CDR2 SMNVEV (reference sequence). J gave up 2 bases and V 7 bases, and 6 bases lay outside the gene matches. The CDR3 DNA is TGTGCCAGCACCCCGGGGGGGACAAACACCGGGGAGCTGTTTTTT. It is translated as CASTPGGTNTGELFF.

The V call is TRBV10-3, the J call TRBJ2-2; 10 positions match TRBD1. The CDR3 consists of 15 residues. Germline CDR1 and CDR2: ENHRY and SYGVKD. J lost 3 bases, V lost 6 bases, and 4 bases had no gene match. CDR3 amino acids: CAISLGQGDTGELFF. Here the CDR3 DNA reads TGTGCCATCAGCCTTGGACAGGGGGACACCGGGGAGCTGTTTTTT.

The chain combines TRBV5-1 with TRBJ1-6; no clear D gene. CDR3 length: 15 amino acids. Germline loops: CDR1 SGHRS, CDR2 YFSETQ. Trimming pared 4 bases from V and 0 bases from J, leaving 8 bases between. The CDR3 bases are TGCGCCAGCAGCATACAGAGCTCCTATAATTCACCCCTCCACTTT. Translated: CASSIQSSYNSPLHF.

V and J are TRBV4-1 and TRBJ2-7; weak D call: TRBD1 (6 bases). CDR3 size: 14 residues. Germline V CDR1 and CDR2: MGHRA, YSYEKL. Trimming took 3 bases from V and 9 from J, leaving 18 bases between them. The DNA for the CDR3 is TGCGCCAGCAGCCAGGTTACAGGGCCCGGGGCGCAGTACTTC. Encoded protein: CASSQVTGPGAQYF.

The chain uses TRBV11-3 and TRBJ2-5; D perhaps matches TRBD1 (5 bases). Trimming cost V 5 bases and J 5 bases, with 18 bases left between them. The V gene's germline CDR1 is SGHNT and CDR2 YENEEA. The CDR3 has 15 amino acids. The CDR3 protein is CASSAGHPRPETQYF. Written as DNA, the CDR3 is TGTGCCAGCAGCGCCGGACACCCCAGGCCGGAGACCCAGTACTTC.